This is a list of T cell receptor beta chains from one sample in a study of control samples from healthy donors and cancer patients. The data were produced by immunoSEQ multiplex PCR, yet TCRdb's version contains in-frame clones alone and is incomplete. The sample lists 150,000 to 200,000 clones, about 90% occurring once. Sequencing used blood. The receptors were gathered from a man younger than 35 in good health. Each CDR3 is given with its conserved first and last residue. D genes are given only for firm matches. Clone size is not always given. Where it is, it says once, few, many or a class for expanded clones.

v_call,d_call,clone_size,j_call,cdr3_nt,cdr3_aa
TRBV28,NA,NA,TRBJ1-1,TGTGCCAGCAGTCAGGGGTATGGGAACACTGAAGCTTTCTTT,CASSQGYGNTEAFF
TRBV6-2/TRBV6-3,TRBD1,NA,TRBJ1-2,TGTGCCAGCAGCCAGGGACAGAATGGCTACACCTTC,CASSQGQNGYTF
TRBV2,TRBD2,NA,TRBJ2-5,TGTGCCATATCAAGCGGGGGGGCAAAAGAGACCCAGTACTTC,CAISSGGAKETQYF
TRBV7-3,TRBD1,NA,TRBJ2-3,TGTGCCAGCAGCCCGGGACAGGGGACAGATACGCAGTATTTT,CASSPGQGTDTQYF
TRBV20-1,NA,NA,TRBJ2-7,TGCAGTGCTAGTGGGGGGAGCACTTCCTCCTACGAGCAGTACTTC,CSASGGSTSSYEQYF
TRBV7-9,NA,NA,TRBJ2-1,TGTGCCAGCAGCTTAGTAGGGCAGGCGGCAGGGGTCTACAATGAGCAGTTCTTC,CASSLVGQAAGVYNEQFF
TRBV9,NA,NA,TRBJ2-3,TGTGCCAGCAGCGTGGATAGGATTGGCACAGATACGCAGTATTTT,CASSVDRIGTDTQYF
TRBV11-1,TRBD1,NA,TRBJ2-1,TGTGCCAGCAGCTTAGCGACAGGGTCCCACAATGAGCAGTTCTTC,CASSLATGSHNEQFF
TRBV6-5,NA,few,TRBJ1-1,TGTGCCAGCAGTTCCGGGACGGTCGTAGGGGACACTGAAGCTTTCTTT,CASSSGTVVGDTEAFF
TRBV11-2,TRBD2,NA,TRBJ2-1,TGTGCCAGCAGCTCGGCGGGGGGGAACAATGAGCAGTTCTTC,CASSSAGGNNEQFF
TRBV2,NA,NA,TRBJ1-2,TGTGCCAGCAGTGATTCATGGGGGCTGGGGGGCTACACCTTC,CASSDSWGLGGYTF
TRBV7-9,TRBD1,few,TRBJ1-1,TGTGCCAGCAGACCCGACAGGGGAGGGAGCACTGAAGCTTTCTTT,CASRPDRGGSTEAFF
TRBV25-1,NA,NA,TRBJ2-5,TGTGCCAGCAGTGGCTTCGCGGGGCGCCAAGAGACCCAGTACTTC,CASSGFAGRQETQYF